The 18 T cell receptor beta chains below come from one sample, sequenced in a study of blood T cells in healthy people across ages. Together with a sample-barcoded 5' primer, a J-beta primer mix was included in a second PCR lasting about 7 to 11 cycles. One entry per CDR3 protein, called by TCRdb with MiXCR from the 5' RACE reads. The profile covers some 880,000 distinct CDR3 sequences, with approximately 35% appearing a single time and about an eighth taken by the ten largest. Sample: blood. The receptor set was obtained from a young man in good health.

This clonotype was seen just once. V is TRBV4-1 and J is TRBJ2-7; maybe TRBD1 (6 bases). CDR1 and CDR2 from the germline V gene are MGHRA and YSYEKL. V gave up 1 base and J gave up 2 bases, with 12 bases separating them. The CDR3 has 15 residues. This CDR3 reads CASSQGQGIAYEQYF. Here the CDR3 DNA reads TGCGCCAGCAGCCAAGGGCAGGGGATAGCCTACGAGCAGTACTTC.

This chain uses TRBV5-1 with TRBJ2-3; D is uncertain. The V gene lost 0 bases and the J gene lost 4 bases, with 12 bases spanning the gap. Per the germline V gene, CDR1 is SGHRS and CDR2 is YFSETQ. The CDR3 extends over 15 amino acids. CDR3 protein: CASSLVVGGADTQYF. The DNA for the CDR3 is TGCGCCAGCAGCTTGGTTGTTGGTGGGGCAGATACGCAGTATTTT.

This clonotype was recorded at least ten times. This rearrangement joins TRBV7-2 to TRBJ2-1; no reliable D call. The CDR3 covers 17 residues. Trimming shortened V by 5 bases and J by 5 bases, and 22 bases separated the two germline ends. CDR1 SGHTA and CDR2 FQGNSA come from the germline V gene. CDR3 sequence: CASSPPRGAINDNEQFF. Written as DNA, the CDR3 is TGTGCCAGCAGCCCCCCGCGAGGAGCCATTAACGACAATGAGCAGTTCTTC. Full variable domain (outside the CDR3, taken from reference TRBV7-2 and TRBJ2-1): GAGVSQSPSNKVTEKGKDVELRCDPISGHTALYWYRQSLGQGLEFLIYFQGNSAPDKSGLPSDRFSAERTGGSVSTLTIQRTQQEDSAVYLCASSPPRGAINDNEQFFGPGTRLTVL.

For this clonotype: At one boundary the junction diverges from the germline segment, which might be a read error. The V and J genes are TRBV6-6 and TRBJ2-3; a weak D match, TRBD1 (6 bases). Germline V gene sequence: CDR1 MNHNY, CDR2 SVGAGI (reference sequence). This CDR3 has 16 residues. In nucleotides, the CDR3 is TGTGCCAACAGTTCTCGAGCGACAGGACACACAGATACGCAGTATTTT. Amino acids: CANSSRATGHTDTQYF.

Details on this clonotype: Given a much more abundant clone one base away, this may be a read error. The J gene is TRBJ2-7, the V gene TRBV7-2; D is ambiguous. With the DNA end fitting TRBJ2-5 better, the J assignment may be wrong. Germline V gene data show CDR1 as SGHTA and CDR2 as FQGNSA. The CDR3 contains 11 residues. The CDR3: CAISSFETQYF. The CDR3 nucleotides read TGTGCCATCAGCTCCTTCGAGACCCAGTACTTC.

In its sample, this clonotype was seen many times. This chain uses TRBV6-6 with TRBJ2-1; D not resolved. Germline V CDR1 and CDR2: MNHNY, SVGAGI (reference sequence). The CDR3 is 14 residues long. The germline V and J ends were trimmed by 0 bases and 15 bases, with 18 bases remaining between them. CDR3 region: CASSYSMDRAQLFF. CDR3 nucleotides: TGTGCCAGCAGTTACTCGATGGACCGGGCCCAACTGTTCTTC.

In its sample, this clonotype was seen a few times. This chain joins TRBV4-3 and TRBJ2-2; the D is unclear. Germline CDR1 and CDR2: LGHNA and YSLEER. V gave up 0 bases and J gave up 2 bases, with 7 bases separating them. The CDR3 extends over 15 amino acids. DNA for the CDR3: TGCGCCAGCAGCCAAGATTTCAGCAACACCGGGGAGCTGTTTTTT. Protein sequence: CASSQDFSNTGELFF.

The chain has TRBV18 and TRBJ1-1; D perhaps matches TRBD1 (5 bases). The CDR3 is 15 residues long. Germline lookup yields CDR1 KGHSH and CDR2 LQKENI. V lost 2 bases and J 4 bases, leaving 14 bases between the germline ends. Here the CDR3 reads CASSPETVPLTEAFF. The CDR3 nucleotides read TGTGCCAGCTCACCAGAGACAGTTCCCCTCACTGAAGCTTTCTTT.

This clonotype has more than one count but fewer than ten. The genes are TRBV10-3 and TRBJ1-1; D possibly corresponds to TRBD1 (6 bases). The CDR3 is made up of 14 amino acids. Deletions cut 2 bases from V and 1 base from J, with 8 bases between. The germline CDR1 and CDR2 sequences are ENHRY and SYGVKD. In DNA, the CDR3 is TGTGCCATCAGTGAGACAGGGAGGAACACTGAAGCTTTCTTT. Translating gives CAISETGRNTEAFF.

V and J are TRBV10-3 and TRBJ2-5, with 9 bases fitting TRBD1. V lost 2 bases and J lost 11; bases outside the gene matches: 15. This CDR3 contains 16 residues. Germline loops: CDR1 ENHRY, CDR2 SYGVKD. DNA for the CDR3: TGTGCCATCAGTGAGGCCGGGACAGGGAGGAACAATGAGCAGTACTTC. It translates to CAISEAGTGRNNEQYF.

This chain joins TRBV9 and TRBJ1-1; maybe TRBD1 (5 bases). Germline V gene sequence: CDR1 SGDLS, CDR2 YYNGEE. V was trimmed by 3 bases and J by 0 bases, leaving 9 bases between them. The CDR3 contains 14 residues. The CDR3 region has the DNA TGTGCCAGCAGCGAGGGGACGGTGAACACTGAAGCTTTCTTT. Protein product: CASSEGTVNTEAFF.

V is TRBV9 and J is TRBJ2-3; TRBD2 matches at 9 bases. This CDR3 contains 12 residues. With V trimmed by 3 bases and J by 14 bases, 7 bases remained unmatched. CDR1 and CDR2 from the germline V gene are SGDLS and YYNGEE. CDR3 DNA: TGTGCCAGCAGCGGTAGCGGGGGAGTCTCGTATTTT. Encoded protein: CASSGSGGVSYF.

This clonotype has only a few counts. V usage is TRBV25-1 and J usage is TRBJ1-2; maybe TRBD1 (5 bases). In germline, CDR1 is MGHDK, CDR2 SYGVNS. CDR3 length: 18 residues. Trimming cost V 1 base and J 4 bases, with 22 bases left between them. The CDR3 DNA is TGTGCCAGCAGTGAATTCTGGCGGGGAGGGGAAGATATCTATGGCTACACCTTC. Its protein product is CASSEFWRGGEDIYGYTF.

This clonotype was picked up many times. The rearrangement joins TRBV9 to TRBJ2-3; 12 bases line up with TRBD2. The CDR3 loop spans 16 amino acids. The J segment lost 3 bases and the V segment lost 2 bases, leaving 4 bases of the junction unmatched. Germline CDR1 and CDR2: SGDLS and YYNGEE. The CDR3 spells CASSVPLAGGTDTQYF. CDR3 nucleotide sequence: TGTGCCAGCAGCGTCCCTCTAGCGGGGGGGACAGATACGCAGTATTTT.

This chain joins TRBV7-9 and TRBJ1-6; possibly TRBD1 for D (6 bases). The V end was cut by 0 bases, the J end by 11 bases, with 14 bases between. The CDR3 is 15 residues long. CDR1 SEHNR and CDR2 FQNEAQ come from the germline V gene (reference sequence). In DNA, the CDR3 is TGTGCCAGCAGCTTAGCGACAGGCGCTAGGCCACCCCTCCACTTT. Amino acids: CASSLATGARPPLHF.

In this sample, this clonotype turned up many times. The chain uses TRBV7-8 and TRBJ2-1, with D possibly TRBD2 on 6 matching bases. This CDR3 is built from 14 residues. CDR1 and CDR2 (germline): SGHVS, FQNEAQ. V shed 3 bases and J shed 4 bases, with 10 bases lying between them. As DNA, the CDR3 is TGTGCCAGCAGCTTGCGACTAGGATACAATGAGCAGTTCTTC. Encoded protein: CASSLRLGYNEQFF.

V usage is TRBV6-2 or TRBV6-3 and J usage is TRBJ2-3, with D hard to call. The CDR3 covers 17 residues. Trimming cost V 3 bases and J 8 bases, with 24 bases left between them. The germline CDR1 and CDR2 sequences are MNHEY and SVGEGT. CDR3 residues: CASSYVMSATLTATQYF. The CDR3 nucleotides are TGTGCCAGCAGTTATGTTATGTCTGCTACTTTGACGGCTACGCAGTATTTT.

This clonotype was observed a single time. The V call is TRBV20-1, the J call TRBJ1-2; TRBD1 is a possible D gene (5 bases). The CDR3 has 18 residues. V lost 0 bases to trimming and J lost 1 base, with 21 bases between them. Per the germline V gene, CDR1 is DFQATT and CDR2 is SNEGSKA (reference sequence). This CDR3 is CSARDGIKTLRGNYGYTF. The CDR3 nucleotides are TGCAGTGCTAGAGACGGAATCAAGACCCTGAGGGGTAACTATGGCTACACCTTC.